One sample yielded the 18 T cell receptor beta chains listed below, sequenced in a study of ipilimumab plus nivolumab after autologous stem cell transplantation. Sequenced by immunoSEQ multiplex PCR; TCRdb stores in-frame clones only, minus some. The sample includes around 45,000 clones, roughly 90% of them seen just once. Sequenced here: PBMCs, sampled in a trial of ipilimumab plus nivolumab as post-transplant consolidation. Every receptor here comes from a male donor with multiple myeloma.

The chain carries TRBV30 and TRBJ1-2; D unresolved. This CDR3 has 13 residues. CDR1 is GTSNPN, CDR2 SVGIG, per germline (reference sequence). V was pared by 4 bases and J by 6 bases, with 15 bases between. The CDR3 reads CAWTSHWKDGYTF. CDR3 in DNA: TGTGCCTGGACGAGCCATTGGAAAGATGGCTACACCTTC.

The CDR3 coding sequence is TGTGCCAGCAGTTCTCAACAGGGAGGCGGTAGCAATCAGCCCCAGCATTTT. Protein product: CASSSQQGGGSNQPQHF. The V gene is TRBV7-8, the J gene TRBJ1-5, with D possibly TRBD1 on 6 matching bases. Germline V gene sequence: CDR1 SGHVS, CDR2 FQNEAQ. CDR3 length equals 17 residues. V lost 6 bases and J lost 0, with 18 bases in between. Filled out from reference TRBV7-8 and TRBJ1-5, the complete variable domain reads GAGVSQSPRYKVAKRGQDVALRCDPISGHVSLFWYQQALGQGPEFLTYFQNEAQLDKSGLPSDRFFAERPEGSVSTLKIQRTQQEDSAVYLCASSSQQGGGSNQPQHFGDGTRLSIL.

CDR3: CASSVRQGENSPLHF. DNA of the CDR3: TGTGCCAGCAGCGTTCGACAGGGGGAAAATTCACCCCTCCACTTT. The chain is built from TRBV4-2 and TRBJ1-6, with 9 bases fitting TRBD1. J gave up 7 bases and V 5 bases, and 6 bases lay outside the gene matches. The CDR3 is made up of 15 amino acids. CDR1 LGHNA and CDR2 YNFKEQ come from the germline V gene.

This clone appeared a single time. The genes are TRBV18 and TRBJ2-7; D gene uncertain. The V gene lost 2 bases and the J gene lost 4 bases, with 9 bases spanning the gap. CDR1 is KGHSH and CDR2 is LQKENI in the germline V gene. This CDR3 region has 13 residues. This CDR3 reads CASSPNPVYEQYF. Written as DNA, the CDR3 is TGTGCCAGCTCACCAAATCCGGTTTACGAGCAGTACTTC. Using reference TRBV18 and TRBJ2-7 for the parts outside the CDR3, the full variable domain is NAGVMQNPRHLVRRRGQEARLRCSPMKGHSHVYWYRQLPEEGLKFMVYLQKENIIDESGMPKERFSAEFPKEGPSILRIQQVVRGDSAAYFCASSPNPVYEQYFGPGTRLTVT.

In its sample, this clone was seen once. J is TRBJ2-2 and V is TRBV7-2; 10 bases align to TRBD1. Germline CDR1 reads SGHTA; CDR2 reads FQGNSA. The trim removed 6 bases at V and 0 bases at J, leaving 4 bases unmatched. The CDR3 loop spans 16 amino acids. The CDR3 spells CASRFGQGANTGELFF. The CDR3 DNA is TGTGCCAGCAGATTCGGACAGGGGGCGAACACCGGGGAGCTGTTTTTT.

The chain employs TRBV7-3 and TRBJ2-7; 7 nucleotides align to TRBD1. This CDR3 region has 14 residues. Germline-derived CDR1 and CDR2 are SGHTA and FQGTGA. The trim removed 5 bases at V and 0 bases at J, leaving 4 bases unmatched. The CDR3 nucleotides read TGTGCCAGCAGCCCCGGACAGGACTCCTACGAGCAGTACTTC. This sequence encodes CASSPGQDSYEQYF.

The rearrangement joins TRBV25-1 to TRBJ2-1; 8 bases map to TRBD1. V trimming: 11 bases; J trimming: 5 bases; junction bases outside the gene matches: 2. In germline, CDR1 is MGHDK, CDR2 SYGVNS. The CDR3 contains 11 residues. This chain's CDR3 is CAPDRDNEQFF. The DNA for the CDR3 is TGTGCCCCGGACAGGGACAATGAGCAGTTCTTC. Based on the CDR3 plus reference TRBV25-1 and TRBJ2-1, the full variable domain is EADIYQTPRYLVIGTGKKITLECSQTMGHDKMYWYQQDPGMELHLIHYSYGVNSTEKGDLSSESTVSRIRTEHFPLTLESARPSHTSQYLCAPDRDNEQFFGPGTRLTVL.

This clone was observed once. The rearrangement joins TRBV13 to TRBJ1-5; a weak D match, TRBD1 (6 bases). The ends were cut back, 5 bases at V and 4 bases at J, with 12 bases in the middle. CDR3 length equals 14 residues. CDR1 and CDR2 (germline): PRHDT, FYEKMQ (reference sequence). CDR3 nucleotide sequence: TGTGCCAGCAGCGGCGGCAGGGGTAATCAGCCCCAGCATTTT. Its protein is CASSGGRGNQPQHF.

V usage is TRBV6-1 and J usage is TRBJ2-6; D is unresolved. Germline V gives CDR1 MNHNS, CDR2 SASEGT. V was shortened by 6 bases and J by 0 bases, with 12 bases between the two germline ends. The CDR3 has 16 residues. The DNA for the CDR3 is TGTGCCAGCAGCGAACTACTCAGCTCTGGGGCCAACGTCCTGACTTTC. It specifies CASSELLSSGANVLTF.

V and J are TRBV28 and TRBJ2-7; 8 bases agree with TRBD1. The V and J ends lost 5 bases and 5 bases, in that order; junction bases with no gene match: 8. The CDR3 covers 14 residues. Per the germline V gene, CDR1 is MDHEN and CDR2 is SYDVKM. The CDR3 here is CASSPGTGNHEQYF. The CDR3 DNA follows: TGTGCCAGCAGTCCCGGGACAGGAAATCACGAGCAGTACTTC.

This clone has a single count. The chain links TRBV7-8 to TRBJ2-4; D unclear. CDR1 and CDR2 from the germline V gene are SGHVS and FQNEAQ. This CDR3 is 13 amino acids long. Between the trimmed V and J ends, which lost 4 bases and 12 bases, there was a span of 16 bases. The CDR3 DNA reads as TGTGCCAGCAGCTCCCCTGGCAGTCCTTATCAGTACTTC. Its translation: CASSSPGSPYQYF. The variable domain in full, completed from reference TRBV7-8 and TRBJ2-4, reads GAGVSQSPRYKVAKRGQDVALRCDPISGHVSLFWYQQALGQGPEFLTYFQNEAQLDKSGLPSDRFFAERPEGSVSTLKIQRTQQEDSAVYLCASSSPGSPYQYFGAGTRLSVL.

The chain joins TRBV14 to TRBJ2-2; TRBD1 aligns across 8 bases. Losses at the gene ends were 3 bases for V and 3 bases for J; bases not matched to a gene: 6. This CDR3 has 16 amino acids. Germline CDR1 SGHDN, CDR2 FVKESK. The CDR3 bases are TGTGCCAGCAGCCATCGGACAGGGATGGACACCGGGGAGCTGTTTTTT. It codes for CASSHRTGMDTGELFF.

This chain uses TRBV5-1 with TRBJ2-2; D might be TRBD1 (6 bases). With 5 bases removed from V and 2 bases from J, the gap between germline ends came to 10 bases. This CDR3 comprises 14 residues. CDR1 and CDR2 from the germline V gene are SGHRS and YFSETQ. CDR3 sequence reads: CASRDRPNTGELFF. CDR3 nucleotide sequence: TGCGCCAGCAGGGACAGACCCAACACCGGGGAGCTGTTTTTT.

The gene calls are TRBV19 and TRBJ1-6; weak D call: TRBD1 (6 bases). The CDR3 contains 18 residues. Per germline, CDR1 LNHDA and CDR2 SQIVND (reference sequence). With 5 bases removed from V and 0 bases from J, the gap between germline ends came to 17 bases. CDR3: CASSSKTGSSSYNSPLHF. CDR3 nucleotides: TGTGCCAGTAGTTCAAAGACAGGCTCGAGCTCCTATAATTCACCCCTCCACTTT.

The count of this clone is one. This chain joins TRBV6-6 and TRBJ2-7; maybe TRBD2 (6 bases). This CDR3 region has 14 residues. Trimming took off 11 bases at V and 0 bases at J, with 17 bases between the two ends. The germline CDR1 and CDR2 sequences are MNHNY and SVGAGI (reference sequence). Written as DNA, the CDR3 is TGTGCCTCCCAAAAGGGGCGGGACTCCTACGAGCAGTACTTC. Translation: CASQKGRDSYEQYF.

There are a few counts of this clone. The rearrangement joins TRBV30 to TRBJ1-1, with D perhaps TRBD1 (6 bases). The CDR3 is 13 amino acids. CDR1 GTSNPN and CDR2 SVGIG come from the germline V gene (reference sequence). Trimming removed 2 bases at V and 12 bases at J, with 19 bases between. The DNA of the CDR3 is TGTGCCTGGAGTTTTCAGGGGACCACCGGAACTTTCTTT. It specifies CAWSFQGTTGTFF.

The rearrangement joins TRBV4-1 to TRBJ2-2; D unresolved. The CDR3 runs 17 residues. The ends were cut back, 0 bases at V and 1 base at J, with 12 bases in the middle. Germline CDR1 reads MGHRA; CDR2 reads YSYEKL. DNA for the CDR3: TGCGCCAGCAGCCAAGACCTGGCTCCACAGAACACCGGGGAGCTGTTTTTT. This translates into CASSQDLAPQNTGELFF.

The chain carries TRBV5-1 and TRBJ2-5; 9 positions agree with TRBD1. The ends lost 5 bases at V and 2 bases at J; junction bases unmatched: 1. Germline-derived CDR1 and CDR2 are SGHRS and YFSETQ. The CDR3 runs to 13 residues. The CDR3 sequence is CASRTGGQETQYF. In nucleotides, the CDR3 is TGCGCCAGCAGGACAGGGGGGCAAGAGACCCAGTACTTC.